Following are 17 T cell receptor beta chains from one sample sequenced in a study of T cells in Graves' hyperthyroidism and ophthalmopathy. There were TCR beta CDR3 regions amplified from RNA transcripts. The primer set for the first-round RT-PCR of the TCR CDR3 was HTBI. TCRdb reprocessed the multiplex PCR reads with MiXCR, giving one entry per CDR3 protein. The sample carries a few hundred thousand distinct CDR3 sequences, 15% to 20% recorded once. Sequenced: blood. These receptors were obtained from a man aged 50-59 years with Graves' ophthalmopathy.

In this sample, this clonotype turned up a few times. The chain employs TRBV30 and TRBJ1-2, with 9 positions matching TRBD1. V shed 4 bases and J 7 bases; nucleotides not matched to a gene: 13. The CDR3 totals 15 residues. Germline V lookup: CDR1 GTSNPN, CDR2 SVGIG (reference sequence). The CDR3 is CAWMFPGQGIGGYTF. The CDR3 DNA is TGTGCCTGGATGTTTCCGGGACAGGGCATCGGTGGCTACACCTTC.

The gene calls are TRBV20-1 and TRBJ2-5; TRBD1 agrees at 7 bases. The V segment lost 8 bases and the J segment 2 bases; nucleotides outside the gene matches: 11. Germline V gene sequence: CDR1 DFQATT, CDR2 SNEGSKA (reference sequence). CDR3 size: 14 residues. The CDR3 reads CSLRWDSEQETQYF. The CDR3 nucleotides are TGCAGTTTACGCTGGGACAGCGAGCAAGAGACCCAGTACTTC.

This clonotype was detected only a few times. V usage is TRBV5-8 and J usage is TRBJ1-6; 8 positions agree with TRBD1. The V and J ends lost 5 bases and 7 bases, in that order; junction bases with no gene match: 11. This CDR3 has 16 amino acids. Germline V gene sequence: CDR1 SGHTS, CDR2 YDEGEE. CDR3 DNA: TGTGCCAGCAGTCAAGGACAGGGTGGACGGAATTCACCCCTCCACTTT. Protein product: CASSQGQGGRNSPLHF.

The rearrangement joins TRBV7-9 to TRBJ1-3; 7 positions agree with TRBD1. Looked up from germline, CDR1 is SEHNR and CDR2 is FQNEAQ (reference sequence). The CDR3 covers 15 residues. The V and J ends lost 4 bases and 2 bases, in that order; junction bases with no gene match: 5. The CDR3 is CASSYITGAGNTIYF. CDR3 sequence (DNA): TGTGCCAGCAGCTACATAACAGGGGCTGGAAACACCATATATTTT.

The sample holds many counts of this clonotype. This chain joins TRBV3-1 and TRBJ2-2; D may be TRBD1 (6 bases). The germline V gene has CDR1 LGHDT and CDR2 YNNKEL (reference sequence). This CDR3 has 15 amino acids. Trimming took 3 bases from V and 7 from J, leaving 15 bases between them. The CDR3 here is CASSQGHRASGELFF. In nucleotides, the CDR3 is TGTGCCAGCAGCCAGGGCCACAGGGCTAGCGGGGAGCTGTTTTTT.

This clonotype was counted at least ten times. The CDR3: CASRSQASSYEQYF. In DNA form, the CDR3 reads TGCGCCAGCAGGTCACAGGCGAGCTCCTACGAGCAGTACTTC. The chain combines TRBV5-1 with TRBJ2-7; possibly TRBD1 for D (5 bases). The CDR3 length is 14 residues. Germline V CDR1 and CDR2: SGHRS, YFSETQ. V lost 5 bases to trimming and J lost 0 bases, with 12 bases between them. Full variable domain (rest looked up from reference TRBV5-1 and TRBJ2-7): KAGVTQTPRYLIKTRGQQVTLSCSPISGHRSVSWYQQTPGQGLQFLFEYFSETQRNKGNFPGRFSGRQFSNSRSEMNVSTLELGDSALYLCASRSQASSYEQYFGPGTRLTVT.

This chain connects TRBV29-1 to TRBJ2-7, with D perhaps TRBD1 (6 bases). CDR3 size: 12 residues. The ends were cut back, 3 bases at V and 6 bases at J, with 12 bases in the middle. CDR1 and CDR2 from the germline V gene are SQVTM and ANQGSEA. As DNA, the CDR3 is TGCAGCGTTGAGGCCAGGGGTGCCGAGCAGTACTTC. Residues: CSVEARGAEQYF.

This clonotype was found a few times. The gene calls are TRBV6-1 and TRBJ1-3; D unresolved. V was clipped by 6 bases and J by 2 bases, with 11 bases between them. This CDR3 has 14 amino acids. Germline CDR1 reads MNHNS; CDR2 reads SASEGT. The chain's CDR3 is CASRSEAAGNTIYF. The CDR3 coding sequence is TGTGCCAGCAGGAGCGAGGCCGCTGGAAACACCATATATTTT.

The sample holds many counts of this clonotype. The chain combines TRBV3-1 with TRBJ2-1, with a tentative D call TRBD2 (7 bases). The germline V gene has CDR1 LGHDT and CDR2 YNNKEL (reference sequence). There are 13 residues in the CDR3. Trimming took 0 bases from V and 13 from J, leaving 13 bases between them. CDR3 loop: CASSQDRGRVQFF. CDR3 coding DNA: TGTGCCAGCAGCCAAGATAGGGGGAGGGTCCAGTTCTTC.

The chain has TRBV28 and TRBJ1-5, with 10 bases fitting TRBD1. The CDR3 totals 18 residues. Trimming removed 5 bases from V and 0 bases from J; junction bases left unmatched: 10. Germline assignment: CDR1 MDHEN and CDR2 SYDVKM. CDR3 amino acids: CASSPSGTGVTSNQPQHF. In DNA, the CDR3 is TGTGCCAGCAGTCCCTCCGGGACAGGGGTAACTAGCAATCAGCCCCAGCATTTT.

The CDR3, as DNA: TGTGCCAGCAGCCGGGGACGGGCAAATCAGCCCCAGCATTTT. This gives the protein CASSRGRANQPQHF. V is TRBV7-9 and J is TRBJ1-5; D may be TRBD1 (5 bases). This CDR3 has 14 residues. The germline V gene has CDR1 SEHNR and CDR2 FQNEAQ (reference sequence). Trimming took off 5 bases at V and 4 bases at J, with 12 bases between the two ends.

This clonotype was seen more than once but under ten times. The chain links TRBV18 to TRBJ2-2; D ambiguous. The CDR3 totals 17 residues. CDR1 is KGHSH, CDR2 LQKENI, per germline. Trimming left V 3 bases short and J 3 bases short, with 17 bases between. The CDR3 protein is CASSPQHASRDTGELFF. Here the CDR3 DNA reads TGTGCCAGCTCACCCCAACATGCGTCTAGGGACACCGGGGAGCTGTTTTTT.

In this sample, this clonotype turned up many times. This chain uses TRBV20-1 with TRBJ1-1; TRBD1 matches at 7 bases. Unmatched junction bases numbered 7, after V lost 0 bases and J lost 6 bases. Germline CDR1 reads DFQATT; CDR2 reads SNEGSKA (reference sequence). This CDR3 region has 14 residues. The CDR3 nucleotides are TGCAGTGCTAGAGATGGTCCAGGGGGAGCTGAAGCTTTCTTT. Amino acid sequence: CSARDGPGGAEAFF.

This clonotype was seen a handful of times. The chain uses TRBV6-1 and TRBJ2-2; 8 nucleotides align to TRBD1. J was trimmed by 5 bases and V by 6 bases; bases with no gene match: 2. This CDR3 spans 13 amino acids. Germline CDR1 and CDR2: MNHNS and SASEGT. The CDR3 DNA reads TGTGCCAGCAGGGGACAGGTTACCGGGGAGCTGTTTTTT. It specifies CASRGQVTGELFF.

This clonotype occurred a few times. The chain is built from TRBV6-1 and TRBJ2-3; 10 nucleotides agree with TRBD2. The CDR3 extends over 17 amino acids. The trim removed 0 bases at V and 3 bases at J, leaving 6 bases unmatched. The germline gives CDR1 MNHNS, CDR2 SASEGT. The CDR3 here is CASSEARLAGSTDTQYF. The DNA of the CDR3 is TGTGCCAGCAGTGAAGCAAGACTAGCGGGCTCAACAGATACGCAGTATTTT.

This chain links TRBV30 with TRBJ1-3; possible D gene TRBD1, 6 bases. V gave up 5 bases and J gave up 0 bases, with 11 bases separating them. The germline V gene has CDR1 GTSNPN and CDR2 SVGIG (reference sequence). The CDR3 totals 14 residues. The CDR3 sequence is CAWGGTFSGNTIYF. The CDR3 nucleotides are TGTGCCTGGGGGGGGACATTCTCTGGAAACACCATATATTTT.

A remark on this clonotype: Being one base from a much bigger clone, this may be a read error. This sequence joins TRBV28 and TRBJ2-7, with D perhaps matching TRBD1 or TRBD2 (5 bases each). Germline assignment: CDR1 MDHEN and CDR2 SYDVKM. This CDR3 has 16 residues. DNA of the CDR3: TGTGCCAGCAGCTCGCCGGGGCAGGTCCTACACTACGTGCAGTACTTC. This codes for CASSSPGQVLHYVQYF. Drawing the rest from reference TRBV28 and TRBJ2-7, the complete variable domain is DVKVTQSSRYLVKRTGEKVFLECVQDMDHENMFWYRQDPGLGLRLIYFSYDVKMKEKGDIPEGYSVSREKKERFSLILESASTNQTSMYLCASSSPGQVLHYVQYFGPGTRLTVT.